The next 24 T cell receptor beta chains were all read from a single sample in a study of identifying expanded T cells in peripheral blood. Using immunoSEQ multiplex PCR, the repertoire was profiled, and TCRdb retains in-frame clones only, with some absent. Of about 130,000 clones listed, about 88% are singletons. The sequenced material came from blood. The receptors originated from a person between 18 and 75 years old in good health.

This clone occurred many times. This chain joins TRBV4-2 and TRBJ1-2; D is possibly TRBD1 (5 bases). The CDR3 sequence is 13 residues long. Trimming stripped 5 bases from V and 8 bases from J, with 15 bases between. Germline CDR1 reads LGHNA; CDR2 reads YNFKEQ. CDR3 DNA sequence: TGTGCCAGCAGCTTTGGACACCATGAAGGCTACACCTTC. Translation: CASSFGHHEGYTF.

The rearrangement uses TRBV5-6 and TRBJ2-7; the D is unclear. Germline assignment: CDR1 SGHDT and CDR2 YYEEEE. Between the trimmed V and J ends, which lost 1 base and 4 bases, there was a span of 6 bases. The CDR3 runs 12 residues. The CDR3 here is CASSLIGYEQYF. The DNA for the CDR3 is TGTGCCAGCAGCTTGATAGGATACGAGCAGTACTTC.

CDR3 amino acids: CASSLRENTEAFF. The CDR3, as DNA: TGTGCCAGCAGCTTAAGGGAGAACACTGAAGCTTTCTTT. V is TRBV7-6 and J is TRBJ1-1, with D uncertain. The length of the CDR3 is 13 residues. Looked up from germline, CDR1 is SGHVS and CDR2 is FNYEAQ. Trimming pared 2 bases from V and 1 base from J, leaving 5 bases between.

The chain couples TRBV29-1 to TRBJ2-7; perhaps TRBD2 as D (6 bases). Trimming pared 5 bases from V and 3 bases from J, leaving 17 bases between. The CDR3 runs to 14 residues. The V gene's germline CDR1 is SQVTM and CDR2 ANQGSEA. In DNA form, the CDR3 reads TGCAGCGTTATTTCAACGGGGGTTAACTACGAGCAGTACTTC. Translation: CSVISTGVNYEQYF.

CDR3 coding DNA: TGCAGCGTTGAACGGGCGGCCTACCCCTATGGCTACACCTTC. This encodes CSVERAAYPYGYTF. This chain uses TRBV29-1 with TRBJ1-2; D uncertain. Germline CDR1 SQVTM, CDR2 ANQGSEA. CDR3 length equals 14 residues. The V gene lost 2 bases and the J gene lost 4 bases, with 14 bases spanning the gap.

This chain joins TRBV19 and TRBJ2-2, with D unclear. This CDR3 contains 16 residues. Germline loops: CDR1 LNHDA, CDR2 SQIVND (reference sequence). V was shortened by 0 bases and J by 3 bases, with 11 bases between the two germline ends. CDR3 in DNA: TGTGCCAGTAGTATAGATATGGTCCTCTACACCGGGGAGCTGTTTTTT. Residues: CASSIDMVLYTGELFF.

The chain uses TRBV6-1 and TRBJ1-5, with 8 bases lining up with TRBD1. Germline CDR1 is MNHNS and CDR2 is SASEGT. The length of the CDR3 is 14 residues. The V gene end was trimmed by 6 bases and the J gene end by 6 bases; junction bases not matched to a gene: 7. The CDR3 protein is CASRYTGGGQPQHF. The CDR3 DNA is TGTGCCAGCAGATACACAGGGGGAGGTCAGCCCCAGCATTTT.

This clone was counted only a few times. Other DNA sequences from this sample encode an identical CDR3 as well. V usage is TRBV18 and J usage is TRBJ2-7, with 11 bases fitting TRBD2. There are 15 residues in the CDR3. The J segment lost 4 bases and the V segment lost 3 bases, leaving 5 bases of the junction unmatched. Germline V CDR1 and CDR2: KGHSH, LQKENI. Here the CDR3 DNA reads TGTGCCAGCTCACCCCCGGGACTAGCGGCTTACGAGCAGTACTTC. Its translation: CASSPPGLAAYEQYF.

J is TRBJ2-7 and V is TRBV6-6; no clear D gene. Germline CDR1 MNHNY, CDR2 SVGAGI (reference sequence). The CDR3 length is 12 residues. The V gene lost 0 bases and the J gene lost 7 bases, with 7 bases spanning the gap. CDR3 amino acids: CASSYSGGEQYF. As DNA, the CDR3 is TGTGCCAGCAGTTACTCAGGTGGGGAGCAGTACTTC.

The chain uses TRBV29-1 and TRBJ2-7; 9 positions agree with TRBD2. CDR3 length equals 13 residues. Trimming at V came to 7 bases and at J to 3 bases, leaving 7 bases not matched to a gene. Germline CDR1 reads SQVTM; CDR2 reads ANQGSEA. The DNA of the CDR3 is TGCAGCGCCTTAGCGGGAGACGGCTACGAGCAGTACTTC. Translated: CSALAGDGYEQYF.

The chain uses TRBV6-1 and TRBJ2-6; the D is unclear. This CDR3 has 16 amino acids. The germline V gene has CDR1 MNHNS and CDR2 SASEGT. V lost 2 bases, J lost 1 base, and 9 bases lay in between. The CDR3 DNA reads TGTGCCAGCAGTGAAATCCACCCGTCTGGGGCCAACGTCCTGACTTTC. It yields the protein CASSEIHPSGANVLTF.

The chain recombines TRBV7-2 with TRBJ1-1; the D is unclear. The CDR3 has 15 residues. The V end lost 3 bases, the J end lost 4 bases, and 15 bases lay between the germline ends. CDR1 and CDR2 (germline): SGHTA, FQGNSA. Here the CDR3 DNA reads TGTGCCAGCAGCTTGGTACTCGCCAGGTCCACTGAAGCTTTCTTT. It encodes CASSLVLARSTEAFF.

The chain combines TRBV10-3 with TRBJ2-7; 8 nucleotides align to TRBD1. This CDR3 is built from 14 residues. V gave up 3 bases and J gave up 6 bases; unmatched junction bases: 7. The V gene's germline CDR1 is ENHRY and CDR2 SYGVKD. CDR3 bases: TGTGCCATCAGTGATCCGGGACAGGACGGCGAGCAGTACTTC. Translation gives CAISDPGQDGEQYF.

J is TRBJ2-7 and V is TRBV2; D is perhaps TRBD1 (6 bases). The CDR3 length is 13 residues. Trimming cost V 10 bases and J 12 bases, with 25 bases left between them. Germline V gene lookup returns CDR1 SNHLY and CDR2 FYNNEI. CDR3 sequence reads: CATLTDRTGILYF. In DNA form, the CDR3 reads TGTGCCACCCTAACGGACAGAACTGGAATACTGTACTTC.

This clone was seen more than once but under ten times. The rearrangement uses TRBV5-1 and TRBJ2-3; the D gene is possibly TRBD2 (5 bases). This CDR3 is built from 17 residues. The germline CDR1 and CDR2 sequences are SGHRS and YFSETQ. The V gene lost 2 bases and the J gene lost 2 bases, with 18 bases spanning the gap. The CDR3 loop reads CASSLDPPDSHTDTQYF. CDR3 coding DNA: TGCGCCAGCAGCTTAGATCCCCCGGACTCCCACACAGATACGCAGTATTTT.

J is TRBJ2-5 and V is TRBV6-1, with 14 bases lining up with TRBD2. Trimming at V came to 5 bases and at J to 9 bases, leaving 8 bases not matched to a gene. Germline V gene lookup returns CDR1 MNHNS and CDR2 SASEGT. The CDR3 loop spans 15 amino acids. CDR3 sequence reads: CASSPGLAGVEAQYF. The CDR3 DNA sequence: TGTGCCAGCAGTCCGGGACTAGCGGGAGTTGAGGCCCAGTACTTC.

This chain joins TRBV7-9 and TRBJ2-7; the D call may be TRBD1 or TRBD2 (5 bases each). With 3 bases removed from V and 3 bases from J, the gap between germline ends came to 18 bases. CDR3 length: 16 residues. The V gene's germline CDR1 is SEHNR and CDR2 FQNEAQ (reference sequence). CDR3 sequence reads: CASSLTGTADNYEQYF. In nucleotides, the CDR3 is TGTGCCAGCAGCTTGACCGGGACGGCAGACAACTACGAGCAGTACTTC. Complete variable domain (other parts from reference TRBV7-9 and TRBJ2-7): DTGVSQNPRHKITKRGQNVTFRCDPISEHNRLYWYRQTLGQGPEFLTYFQNEAQLEKSRLLSDRFSAERPKGSFSTLEIQRTEQGDSAMYLCASSLTGTADNYEQYFGPGTRLTVT.

In this sample, this clone turned up a few times. The CDR3 spells CASRSEGQPQHF. In DNA form, the CDR3 reads TGTGCCAGCCGATCCGAGGGCCAGCCCCAGCATTTT. The chain carries TRBV28 and TRBJ1-5; D is undetermined. This CDR3 contains 12 residues. Germline V gene sequence: CDR1 MDHEN, CDR2 SYDVKM. The ends were cut back, 8 bases at V and 7 bases at J, with 12 bases in the middle.

The V and J genes are TRBV5-1 and TRBJ2-5; TRBD1 matches 8 bases. This CDR3 comprises 14 residues. Trimming at V came to 3 bases and at J to 2 bases, leaving 3 bases not matched to a gene. Germline V gene sequence: CDR1 SGHRS, CDR2 YFSETQ. The chain's CDR3 is CASSYGTGQETQYF. Written as DNA, the CDR3 is TGCGCCAGCAGCTACGGGACAGGACAAGAGACCCAGTACTTC.

V is TRBV30 and J is TRBJ1-3; 7 nucleotides match TRBD1. There are 17 residues in the CDR3. The junction had 11 bases not matched to a gene; V was cut back by 0 bases and J by 3 bases. From germline, CDR1 is GTSNPN and CDR2 SVGIG (reference sequence). CDR3: CAWSVRSEGAYGNTIYF. Here the CDR3 DNA reads TGTGCCTGGAGTGTCCGGTCTGAGGGGGCTTATGGAAACACCATATATTTT.

The gene calls are TRBV7-3 and TRBJ1-6; D is ambiguous. The CDR3 spans 15 residues. The germline V gene encodes CDR1 SGHTA and CDR2 FQGTGA. V lost 1 base and J 4 bases, leaving 8 bases between the germline ends. The CDR3 sequence is CASSLNVGYNSPLHF. CDR3 DNA sequence: TGTGCCAGCAGCTTAAACGTAGGGTATAATTCACCCCTCCACTTT.

This sequence joins TRBV7-2 and TRBJ2-3; either TRBD1 or TRBD2 may fit D (6 bases each). The CDR3 covers 14 residues. Germline CDR1 and CDR2: SGHTA and FQGNSA. Between the trimmed V and J ends, which lost 3 bases and 8 bases, there was a span of 15 bases. CDR3 in amino acids: CASSLGGAVSTQYF. The CDR3 nucleotides read TGTGCCAGCAGCTTGGGGGGCGCGGTATCTACGCAGTATTTT. The variable domain in full, completed from reference TRBV7-2 and TRBJ2-3, reads GAGVSQSPSNKVTEKGKDVELRCDPISGHTALYWYRQSLGQGLEFLIYFQGNSAPDKSGLPSDRFSAERTGGSVSTLTIQRTQQEDSAVYLCASSLGGAVSTQYFGPGTRLTVL.

The chain couples TRBV19 to TRBJ1-2; TRBD1 might be the D (5 bases). Looked up from germline, CDR1 is LNHDA and CDR2 is SQIVND (reference sequence). The CDR3 loop spans 14 amino acids. Trimming stripped 2 bases from V and 5 bases from J, with 12 bases between. The CDR3 nucleotides read TGTGCCAGTAGTATATTAGGGGACCGATATGGCTACACCTTC. The encoded protein is CASSILGDRYGYTF.

The rearrangement joins TRBV19 to TRBJ1-1; no clear D. This CDR3 is built from 13 residues. Germline V gene lookup returns CDR1 LNHDA and CDR2 SQIVND (reference sequence). Trimming took 3 bases from V and 3 from J, leaving 8 bases between them. The CDR3 DNA is TGTGCCAGTAGTATTGGGAGGGACACTGAAGCTTTCTTT. It yields the protein CASSIGRDTEAFF.